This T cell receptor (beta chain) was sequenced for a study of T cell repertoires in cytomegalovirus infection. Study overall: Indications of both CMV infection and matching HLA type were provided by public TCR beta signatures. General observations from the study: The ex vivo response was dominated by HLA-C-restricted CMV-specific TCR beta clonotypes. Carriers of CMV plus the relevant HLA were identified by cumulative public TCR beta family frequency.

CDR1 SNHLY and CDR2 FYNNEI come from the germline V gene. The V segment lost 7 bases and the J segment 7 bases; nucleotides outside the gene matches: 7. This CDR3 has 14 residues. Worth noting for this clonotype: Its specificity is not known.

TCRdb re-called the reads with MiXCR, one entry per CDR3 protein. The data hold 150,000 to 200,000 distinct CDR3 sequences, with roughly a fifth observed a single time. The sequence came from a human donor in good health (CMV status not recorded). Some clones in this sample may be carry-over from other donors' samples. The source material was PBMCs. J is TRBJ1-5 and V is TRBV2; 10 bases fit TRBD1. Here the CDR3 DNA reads TGTGCCAGCACCCTGACAGGGGGCCAACAGCCCCAGCATTTT. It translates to CASTLTGGQQPQHF.